This T cell receptor beta chain was captured by sequencing in a study of cytomegalovirus exposure and HLA in healthy donors (dated by TCRdb to 2016 to 2017). Looking at the study overall: According to an earlier analysis of 550 to 700 of the donors, some 180 million T cells yielded some 110 million unique TCR beta sequences and 250 to 350 Gb of sequence data. Approximately 300 gigabases of sequencing data and 75 million to 85 million unique TCR sequences made up an early release that covered 500 to 700 HLA-typed donors. Of the 300 to 450 genotyped donors, approximately 81% were placed in the genetic ancestry cluster associated with self-reported Caucasian donors. The study aimed to test whether signatures of past pathogen exposure could be identified by cataloging public T cell receptors. The T cell repertoires of several hundred subjects were profiled by immunosequencing and related to cytomegalovirus serostatus. In addition to the first cohort of 666 subjects, a separate validation cohort of approximately 120 different subjects was used. To predict cytomegalovirus infection status, the study brought together high-throughput TCR immunosequencing, statistical association of individual TCRs with disease status, and machine learning. To study patterns of TCR occurrence, a later analysis re-analyzed previously published TCR beta repertoires from 650 to 750 donors and added high-resolution HLA genotyping. Rather than drawing on any new phenotypic data, the later analysis identified candidate immune exposures from TCR beta sequences and the way those sequences occurred across donors. In an earlier analysis of over 550 of the donors, high-throughput TCR beta sequencing was used to judge whether each TCR beta V gene segment behaved as functional or pseudogenic. Donor age, sex, ethnicity and CMV serostatus were compiled together with the repertoire data. Genome-wide SNP genotypes for about 65% of the roughly 670 donors were used in a later genetic analysis, which treated that subset as a discovery cohort. All discovery cohort repertoires had been generated using a single sequencing platform. HLA typing included class I and class II loci at four-digit resolution. The number of donors typed differed by locus, with roughly 620-630 for A, B, C, DRB1 and DQB1, around 500 for DQA1, approximately 580 for DPA1, and under 490 for DPB1. Roughly five DR-DQ haplotypes were treated as single units for association and clustering because of strong linkage in the cohort. On average, 235,054 unique TCR beta nucleotide sequences were sequenced per donor among some 430 genotyped donors of the cohort, with around 19% of those sequences being non-productive.

V has 1 base trimmed and J has 5 bases trimmed; junction bases matching no gene number 6. The CDR3 spans 15 residues, from the cysteine through the phenylalanine. The kept DNA is CDR3 alone, 45 bases in frame from the first base. The germline V gene encodes CDR1 LNHDA and CDR2 SQIVND (reference sequence). In total, roughly 670 healthy bone marrow donors made up the cohort. At the time of sampling, all cohort members were nominally healthy, though unrecorded immune exposures were likely present. The donor tested CMV seropositive, placing the donor among the 290 or so seropositive members of the cohort. Every donor gave a peripheral blood sample, and the peripheral blood mononuclear cells from that sample were used for TCR beta sequencing. The Qiagen DNeasy Blood Extraction Kit was used to extract genomic DNA from the blood cell samples. The paper as a whole reports these results and caveats: Assigning TCR associations to individual alleles was difficult when HLA alleles, especially DR and DQ, strongly co-occurred. A later analysis found that HLA-associated TCR beta chains were more clonally expanded and had lower generation probabilities than equally common non-associated chains. A further reported finding was that TCR beta sequences accurately predicted the HLA-A and HLA-B alleles for most subjects in the first cohort. Presence/absence analyses assumed roughly uniform sequencing depth across donors, an assumption that may not hold. According to the authors, the approach could potentially be generalized to other disease states and immunological phenotypes. Several of the top co-occurrence clusters appeared to be linked to parvovirus B19, influenza, CMV and Epstein-Barr virus, according to a later analysis. Most CMV-associated TCR beta chains appeared to be HLA-restricted in a later analysis, and the HLA associations seemed to be driven largely by CMV exposure. Because some donors lacked HLA typing at each locus, the association tests relied only on the typed subset. A group of highly shared sequence variants was considered likely to be a technical artifact of the sequencing pipeline. An association between a missense DCLRE1C variant and V-gene and J-gene trimming of TCR beta chains was found in a later genetic analysis and replicated in an independent cohort. In an earlier analysis of approximately 600 of the donors, most TCR beta V segments were observed in productive rearrangements about 90% or about 30% of the time, broadly matching IMGT annotations. A later genetic analysis reported fewer N-insertions in productive TCRs among donors in an Asian-associated ancestry cluster than the approximately 670-donor mean. Specific HLA alleles were associated with roughly 17,000 TCR beta sequences at a false discovery rate of 0.05 in a later analysis. The 87-base-pair reads could not distinguish some IMGT-functional V segments, including TRBV6-2 and TRBV6-3, so those segments were excluded. In a later analysis, TCR association rates were found to vary across HLA loci, with the most associated TCRs seen for DRB1 alleles and the fewest for HLA-C alleles. Correlated functional status among segregating V segments might be attributable to linkage disequilibrium, but an unknown experimental factor could not be ruled out. Because counts were too low, about 18 rarely observed V segments, including chromosome 9 orphons, were excluded from the earlier analysis of 587 of the donors. Most TCR sequences were seen in very few donors, while some public TCRs were found in many individuals. The cohort was sequenced for TCR beta chains only, and without alpha or paired-chain data the features that could be detected were limited. A few of the identified cytomegalovirus-associated TCR beta chains were confirmed in vitro to be specific for cytomegalovirus antigens. The classifier was reported to diagnose cytomegalovirus status with high specificity and sensitivity in both the original and validation cohorts. The only immune exposure information available for the cohort was CMV serostatus. A total of around 150 TCR beta chains were listed by the study as associated with cytomegalovirus.

Turning to this clone: This receptor's antigen is unknown. It has no much larger one-base neighbor in the sample; base qualities were not kept.

The library was generated by the immunoSEQ multiplex PCR assay. For the multiplex PCR, a mixture combining 60 forward primers for TCR Vbeta segments and 13 reverse primers for TCR Jbeta segments was used. Amplification of the CDR3 region of rearranged TCR beta genes was performed with a multiplex PCR assay on genomic DNA. The Illumina HiSeq System was used to sequence the amplified TCR beta libraries as 87-base-pair reads. The original pipeline was this. A later analysis counted 75 million to 100 million unique TCR beta chains across the 690 or so repertoires, and roughly 9.9 million of these chains were shared by at least two donors. A nearest-neighbor algorithm error-corrected the raw reads and collapsed the reads into unique sequences, merging closely related sequences to remove PCR and sequencing errors. CDR3 sequences were aligned to IMGT reference sequences to assign V, D and J gene segments. For a sequence to be retained, a match of at least six nucleotides to both a V gene segment and a J gene segment was required. A rearrangement was called productive if the CDR3 had no stop codons and remained in frame with V and J, and every other rearrangement was called non-productive. Following IMGT convention, CDR3 was defined as the stretch from the second conserved V-encoded cysteine up to the conserved J-encoded phenylalanine. In an earlier analysis of around 540 of the donors, sequences lacking an unambiguous match to a single V gene segment were excluded. An earlier analysis of some 610 of the donors called V segments functional above 56.7% productive rearrangements and segregating when the between-donor standard deviation exceeded 5%. A statistical classification framework was developed to diagnose cytomegalovirus status using the catalog of TCR beta chain sequences. In a later analysis, V and J genes were assigned by comparing TCR nucleotide sequences against IMGT/GENE-DB human TR gene sequences. In a later analysis, CDR3 sequences and most-parsimonious VDJ recombination scenarios were assigned using the TCRdist pipeline. In a later analysis, every TCR beta chain was defined by the combination of its CDR3 amino acid sequence and its V-gene family, and reads without a unique V-gene family were dropped. A later analysis removed roughly 590 highly shared, low-generation-probability nucleotide sequences to deal with suspected cross-contamination and a sequencing artifact. For each public chain, a later analysis derived a clonal expansion index from normalized ranks of inferred template counts within each repertoire. Generation probabilities in a later analysis came from a VDJ recombination model fitted to out-of-frame rearrangements, and those results were checked against IGoR. In a later analysis, hypergeometric tests were used to score TCR-TCR, TCR-HLA and TCR-CMV co-occurrence, with a repertoire-size bias correction applied to TCR pairs. To estimate false discovery rates, a later analysis permuted the HLA or CMV assignments 20 times. A later analysis grouped co-occurring TCRs with DBSCAN, adding TCRdist sequence similarity when clustering within HLA-allele-positive subsets. Repertoires with fewer than 30,000 or more than 120,000 public chains were left out of co-occurrence clustering, as were about five repertoires with anomalous nucleotide sharing. What TCRdb holds here is the immuneACCESS table cut down to in-frame rearrangements. Part of the clones is not present; checked against another copy, under half of the missing clones reflect an unresolved V gene, and the others are unexplained. V and J calls plus clone size are reproduced from that table; the DNA served to infer D and trimming. In this sample the table shows approximately 240,000 clones, around 80% of which occur a single time. The top ten clonotypes cover around 2.9% of the sample.

The rearranged segments are TRBV19 and TRBJ2-5, with TRBD2 identical over 8 junction bases. The TCR sequence derives from a woman in her sixties or seventies in good health and CMV-seropositive. The sequenced sample consisted of PBMCs. The DNA reads TGTGCCAGTAGTATAGCCCCTGGGACTAGGGAGACCCAGTACTTC. Translation gives CASSIAPGTRETQYF.